These T cell receptor beta chains were read from a single sample in a study of blood T cell repertoires in COVID-19. Only in-frame clones appear in the TCRdb table, and some are missing; sequencing was by immunoSEQ multiplex PCR. The sample has 250,000 to 350,000 clones, roughly 90% seen once. Sequencing was carried out using peripheral blood. These receptor sequences come from a woman younger than 45 with active or convalescent COVID-19. Both conserved end residues are part of each CDR3.

cdr3_aa: CASSSPGGNEQFF
v_call: TRBV11-2
j_call: TRBJ2-1
cdr3_length: 13

cdr3_aa: CASSQDYRGSADTQYF
v_call: TRBV4-3
j_call: TRBJ2-3
cdr3_length: 16

cdr3_aa: CASSLVGRLIRYPQHF
v_call: TRBV7-8
j_call: TRBJ1-5
cdr3_length: 16

cdr3_aa: CATSRDRGGPETQYF
v_call: TRBV15
j_call: TRBJ2-5
cdr3_length: 15

cdr3_aa: CATSDFSGETQYF
v_call: TRBV24-1
j_call: TRBJ2-5
cdr3_length: 13

cdr3_aa: CASSLNGIYQPQHF
v_call: TRBV7-2
j_call: TRBJ1-5
cdr3_length: 14

cdr3_aa: CASSFDGQGPGRPLHF
v_call: TRBV28
j_call: TRBJ1-6
cdr3_length: 16

cdr3_aa: CAISELIAGGITDTQYF
v_call: TRBV10-3
j_call: TRBJ2-3
cdr3_length: 17

cdr3_aa: CASSSRGLGDTQYF
v_call: TRBV7-9
j_call: TRBJ2-3
cdr3_length: 14

cdr3_aa: CASSSAGRPQHF
v_call: TRBV27
j_call: TRBJ1-5
cdr3_length: 12

cdr3_aa: CATSAGPTHSGNTIYF
v_call: TRBV15
j_call: TRBJ1-3
cdr3_length: 16